This T cell receptor beta chain was captured in a study of T cell repertoires in cytomegalovirus infection (dated by TCRdb to about 2019). The study in broad terms: Because public TCR beta signatures pointed to carriage of CMV infection together with the matching HLA type, the HLA type of each donor mattered for the analysis. Results and caveats for the whole study, not just this receptor: In both this cohort and an independent cohort of under 450 donors, the cumulative frequency of public TCR beta family members distinguished carriers of CMV infection plus the relevant HLA type. The ex vivo response was dominated by HLA-C-restricted CMV-specific TCR beta clonotypes, and the single most frequent clonotype in two of eight donors was supplied by these HLA-C-restricted clonotypes.

The table lists this clonotype with a few counts. Its antigen remains unidentified. Base qualities are not at hand, and no much larger clone is one base apart. A distance of 16 bases separates the germline ends of V and J, which lose 2 bases and 4 bases respectively. From its cysteine to its phenylalanine, the CDR3 spans 16 amino acids. Just CDR3 DNA is preserved here, 48 bases in frame from base 1. The sequencing machine was an Illumina HiSeq 1500. TCRdb applied fastp at Q25 and MiXCR to the public reads, then kept only in-frame beta chains. Rows merge per CDR3 protein into single entries with the most common DNA and genes. Present in this sample are 630,000 or so distinct CDR3 sequences, 20% to 25% of which were seen just once. The top ten clonotypes cover 6.5% to 10% of the sample.

This sequence was found in a human donor in good health (CMV status not recorded). Some clones in this sample may be carry-over from other donors' samples. Here the chain combines TRBV12-3 or TRBV12-4 and TRBJ2-3; the D segment could be TRBD2, given 5 matching bases. Sequencing used CD8+ T cells from PBMCs. Here is the DNA: TGTGCCAGCAGTTTATTAGGCGGGCGATTGGCAGATACGCAGTATTTT. Its coded protein is CASSLLGGRLADTQYF.